A selection of T cell receptor beta chains follows, all from one sample in a study of blood T cell repertoires in COVID-19. The table came from immunoSEQ multiplex PCR; TCRdb's copy has only in-frame clones and leaves some out. Of approximately 490,000 clones in the sample, less than 90% were seen once. The specimen sequenced was PBMCs or T cells enriched from blood (not recorded which). These receptors were taken from a woman aged 55-70 years who had recovered from COVID-19. Both conserved end residues are part of each CDR3. The listing skips clone size in some rows; elsewhere it reads once, few, many or a size class.

abundance | v_gene | CDR3aa
- | TRBV9 | CAQRPGQGAVGILDTEAFF
- | TRBV3-1/TRBV3-2 | CASSPSGGGALPQYF
- | TRBV29-1 | CSGTLQGSYGYTF
- | TRBV10-3 | CAISGQGDTGELFF
- | TRBV3-1/TRBV3-2 | CASSLNDRVDYGYTF
- | TRBV30 | CAWSRTLTGELFF
- | TRBV5-1 | CASSPWEGTYEQYF
- | TRBV5-4 | CASSFSNSGNTIYF
- | TRBV12-5 | CASGSIRSGDHSTREQYF
- | TRBV11-3 | CASSLGQLGSPGAFF
few | TRBV11-2 | CASSQTGGYGYTF
- | TRBV10-3 | CAISDPDRLYGYTF
- | TRBV19 | CASMGPTRYNEKLFF
- | TRBV4-2 | CASSQAGDSPLHF
- | TRBV28 | CASSSGKAGYTF
- | TRBV7-6 | CASSPITGGNEQFF
- | TRBV4-1 | CASSQPGGGETQYF
- | TRBV3-1/TRBV3-2 | CASSHKGGGLFYEQYF
- | TRBV5-1 | CASSLQGYSGNTIYF
- | TRBV28 | CACGRGEKLFF
- | TRBV25-1 | CASRGGTGELFF
- | TRBV24-1 | CATSEPTSGGAGTQYF
- | TRBV5-6 | CASSRLDRDYGYTF
- | TRBV27 | CASSSGQLYEQYF
- | TRBV9 | CASSRPGGRDTSYGYTF
- | TRBV2 | CASSLGQLNYGYTF
- | TRBV5-1 | CASSLLLRETQYF
- | TRBV3-1/TRBV3-2 | CASSQYSGTLSSYNSPLHF
- | TRBV19 | CASTIRDRGRNQPQHF
- | TRBV11-2 | CASSLMTASSGNTIYF
- | TRBV5-8 | CASSLQNRGIGAFF
- | TRBV7-9 | CASRKGTPNTGELFF
few | TRBV2 | CASSVDSNQPQHF
- | TRBV30 | CAWSVHLNTEAFF
- | TRBV3-1/TRBV3-2 | CASSQQGANTEAFF
- | TRBV10-3 | CAIKGTSGGTDTQYF
- | TRBV10-1 | CASSPTGTGNTIYF
- | TRBV4-1 | CASSQDVHGGTPGANVLTF
few | TRBV6-5 | CASSFSGGQPQHF
once | TRBV12-3/TRBV12-4 | CASRESTEAFF
- | TRBV5-4 | CASSLQQGLVGELFF
many | TRBV10-2 | CASRGTGDNQPQHF
few | TRBV5-4 | CASSPGGGLNTEAFF
- | TRBV18 | CASSPNWSSGANVLTF
- | TRBV3-1/TRBV3-2 | CASSQAETYATNEKLFF
- | TRBV4-1 | CASSLQGRGGTDTQYF
- | TRBV28 | CASTSPRVITDTQYF
- | TRBV28 | CASTPGTFNYGYTF
- | TRBV29-1 | CSVIDRGTEAFF
once | TRBV25-1 | CASTFPGQGNEKLFF
- | TRBV5-5 | CASSLLSGGPRTDTQYF